Listed below are T cell receptor beta chains from one sample, sequenced in a study of blood T cell repertoires in COVID-19. Clones were sequenced by immunoSEQ multiplex PCR, and TCRdb holds only the in-frame ones, with some missing. The sample shows about 220,000 clones, roughly 80% of them seen only once. Sequenced sample: peripheral blood. The receptor source for this set is a woman of 80 years or more with COVID-19, enrolled during active disease. The CDR3 runs from the conserved cysteine through the conserved F or W. The D gene is left open where the match is weak. Not every row has a clone size; where given, it reads once, few, many or a size class.

abundance	v_gene	j_gene	d_gene	CDR3aa	CDR3nt
.	TRBV19	TRBJ2-2	TRBD1	CASAPGTGGATGELFF	TGTGCCAGTGCTCCCGGGACAGGGGGCGCGACCGGGGAGCTGTTTTTT
.	TRBV27	TRBJ2-2	.	CASSLGFLAHLGELFF	TGTGCCAGCAGTTTGGGCTTCCTAGCCCACCTCGGGGAGCTGTTTTTT
.	TRBV12-5	TRBJ1-6	TRBD1	CASGLIYLGQGGNSPLHF	TGTGCTAGTGGTTTGATTTACCTAGGACAGGGCGGCAATTCACCCCTCCACTTT
.	TRBV28	TRBJ1-2	.	CASSLIQEANGYTF	TGTGCCAGCAGCTTGATACAGGAAGCCAATGGCTACACCTTC
.	TRBV7-3	TRBJ1-1	TRBD1	CASSATGGGITEAFF	TGTGCCAGCAGCGCGACAGGGGGCGGGATCACTGAAGCTTTCTTT
few	TRBV2	TRBJ1-2	TRBD1	CASSEMGTGGHGYTF	TGTGCCAGCAGTGAAATGGGGACAGGAGGCCATGGCTACACCTTC
many	TRBV5-1	TRBJ1-6	TRBD1	CASSLGTGMSSYNSPLHF	TGCGCCAGCAGCCTCGGGACAGGGATGAGCTCCTATAATTCACCCCTCCACTTT
.	TRBV3-1/TRBV3-2	TRBJ1-1	.	CASSLQVWNTEAFF	TGTGCCAGCAGCCTACAGGTCTGGAACACTGAAGCTTTCTTT
.	TRBV15	TRBJ2-3	TRBD2	CATSSGLACYF	TGTGCCACCAGCTCGGGACTAGCATGCTATTTT
.	TRBV4-1	TRBJ1-5	TRBD1	CASSPGGQGRTQPQHF	TGCGCCAGCAGCCCCGGGGGACAGGGACGTACCCAGCCCCAGCATTTT
.	TRBV30	TRBJ1-6	TRBD1	CAWSSGTGNSPLHF	TGTGCCTGGAGTTCCGGGACAGGGAATTCACCCCTCCACTTT
.	TRBV18	TRBJ1-2	TRBD1	CASSPSETGIGYTF	TGTGCCAGCTCACCATCTGAGACAGGGATTGGCTACACCTTC
.	TRBV3-1/TRBV3-2	TRBJ1-2	.	CASSQETDNYGYTF	TGTGCCAGCAGCCAAGAGACAGATAACTATGGCTACACCTTC
.	TRBV7-2	TRBJ2-7	TRBD2	CASSLLGGGDYEQYF	TGTGCCAGCAGCTTATTGGGCGGGGGGGACTACGAGCAGTACTTC
.	TRBV11-2	TRBJ2-1	.	CASSLGGRTYNEQFF	TGTGCCAGCAGCTTGGGCGGGCGAACTTACAATGAGCAGTTCTTC
.	TRBV5-1	TRBJ2-7	.	CASSPGEVYEQYF	TGCGCCAGCAGCCCCGGGGAGGTCTACGAGCAGTACTTC
.	TRBV5-4	TRBJ1-1	TRBD1	CASSQTGGTEAFF	TGTGCCAGCAGCCAGACAGGGGGCACTGAAGCTTTCTTT
.	TRBV2	TRBJ1-2	.	CASSEGQGLYGYTF	TGTGCCAGCAGTGAAGGGCAGGGTCTTTATGGCTACACCTTC
once	TRBV5-1	TRBJ1-1	TRBD1	CASRGQGTMNTEAFF	TGCGCCAGCAGGGGACAGGGGACCATGAACACTGAAGCTTTCTTT
.	TRBV30	TRBJ1-1	.	CAWSGTLSTGDTEAFF	TGTGCCTGGAGCGGAACCCTATCGACAGGTGACACTGAAGCTTTCTTT
.	TRBV6-6	TRBJ2-7	.	CATLPSPGTSYEQYF	TGTGCCACCCTCCCTAGCCCCGGGACATCCTACGAGCAGTACTTC
.	TRBV4-3	TRBJ1-5	.	CASSHRTRDQPQHF	TGCGCCAGCAGCCACCGGACACGGGATCAGCCCCAGCATTTT
.	TRBV7-6	TRBJ1-1	.	CASSLTFSQNTEAFF	TGTGCCAGCAGCTTAACTTTCTCGCAGAACACTGAAGCTTTCTTT
.	TRBV24-1	TRBJ2-7	TRBD1	CATSPRDRGIHEQYF	TGTGCCACCTCCCCCCGGGACAGGGGGATCCACGAGCAGTACTTC
.	TRBV28	TRBJ1-1	TRBD1	CAVYPGQATTEAFF	TGTGCCGTTTATCCGGGACAGGCCACCACTGAAGCTTTCTTT
.	TRBV18	TRBJ1-6	.	CASSPIHGDSPLHF	TGTGCCAGCTCACCAATACACGGAGACTCACCCCTCCACTTT
.	TRBV2	TRBJ2-7	.	CASSGGRGALSYEQYF	TGTGCCAGCAGTGGGGGCAGGGGGGCATTGTCCTACGAGCAGTACTTC
.	TRBV4-2	TRBJ1-4	TRBD1	CASSPRDSLISTNEKLFF	TGTGCCAGCAGCCCTCGGGACAGCTTAATCTCAACTAATGAAAAACTGTTTTTT
.	TRBV12-3/TRBV12-4	TRBJ1-2	.	CASSVQGLGGYTF	TGTGCCAGCAGTGTACAGGGTTTAGGGGGCTACACCTTC
.	TRBV24-1	TRBJ2-4	.	CATSDSTGTRGAKNIQYF	TGTGCCACCAGTGACTCTACAGGGACGAGGGGCGCCAAAAACATTCAGTACTTC
once	TRBV28	TRBJ2-7	TRBD2	CASSPSGRASYEQYF	TGTGCCAGCAGTCCTAGCGGGAGGGCCTCCTACGAGCAGTACTTC
.	TRBV5-4	TRBJ1-1	TRBD1	CASSPQQGAKAFF	TGTGCCAGCAGCCCCCAACAGGGGGCCAAAGCTTTCTTT
.	TRBV18	TRBJ2-3	.	CASSPRGTDTQYF	TGTGCCAGCTCACCCCGTGGCACAGATACGCAGTATTTT
once	TRBV6-5	TRBJ1-1	TRBD1	CASRRQGTEAFF	TGTGCCAGCAGAAGACAGGGCACTGAAGCTTTCTTT
.	TRBV5-1	TRBJ1-2	.	CASSFQGGSSSYTF	TGCGCCAGCAGCTTTCAGGGAGGATCGTCAAGCTACACCTTC
.	TRBV7-8	TRBJ2-5	TRBD2	CASSSSGTSGPETQYF	TGTGCCAGCAGCTCTTCCGGGACTAGCGGACCAGAGACCCAGTACTTC
.	TRBV3-1/TRBV3-2	TRBJ1-4	TRBD1	CASSPRRGINEKLFF	TGTGCCAGCAGCCCCCGCAGGGGGATTAATGAAAAACTGTTTTTT
.	TRBV19	TRBJ2-5	TRBD1	CASREQGASLETQYF	TGTGCCAGTAGGGAACAGGGGGCGAGTCTGGAGACCCAGTACTTC
.	TRBV4-1	TRBJ2-5	.	CASSPGGAGQETQYF	TGCGCCAGCAGCCCTGGGGGGGCCGGGCAAGAGACCCAGTACTTC
.	TRBV2	TRBJ2-1	.	CASSDYYNEQFF	TGTGCCAGCAGTGATTACTACAATGAGCAGTTCTTC
.	TRBV19	TRBJ1-2	TRBD1	CASSRWQGADYGYTF	TGTGCCAGTAGTAGGTGGCAGGGGGCGGACTATGGCTACACCTTC
few	TRBV2	TRBJ1-5	.	CASSLQADSNQPQHF	TGTGCCAGCAGTCTACAGGCGGACAGCAATCAGCCCCAGCATTTT
.	TRBV11-2	TRBJ1-6	.	CASSSQTAGLSPLHF	TGTGCCAGCAGCTCCCAAACAGCGGGACTTTCACCCCTCCACTTT
.	TRBV5-6	TRBJ1-5	.	CASSLGQSNNQPQHF	TGTGCCAGCAGCTTGGGACAGAGCAACAATCAGCCCCAGCATTTT
.	TRBV27	TRBJ1-6	.	CASSPGRGGWNSPLHF	TGTGCCAGCAGTCCGGGACGGGGGGGATGGAATTCACCCCTCCACTTT
.	TRBV6-5	TRBJ2-1	TRBD2	CASSFPGTSGNNEQFF	TGTGCCAGCAGTTTTCCCGGGACTAGCGGAAACAATGAGCAGTTCTTC
.	TRBV3-1/TRBV3-2	TRBJ1-1	.	CASSQGGRTEAFF	TGTGCCAGCAGCCAAGGGGGGAGGACTGAAGCTTTCTTT
many	TRBV19	TRBJ1-5	TRBD1	CASRGQGFGPQHF	TGTGCCAGCAGGGGACAGGGCTTCGGGCCCCAGCATTTT
once	TRBV6-5	TRBJ2-3	.	CASSYRGSLPGTQYF	TGTGCCAGCAGTTATAGAGGGAGCCTACCGGGTACGCAGTATTTT
.	TRBV6-5	TRBJ2-2	.	CARGPNPRPTGELFF	TGTGCCAGGGGGCCAAATCCTAGGCCCACCGGGGAGCTGTTTTTT
.	TRBV10-3	TRBJ1-2	TRBD1	CAISWTGTNYGYTF	TGTGCCATCAGTTGGACAGGGACGAACTATGGCTACACCTTC
.	TRBV6-5	TRBJ1-3	.	CASTLRPGNTIYF	TGTGCCAGCACCCTCAGGCCCGGAAACACCATATATTTT
.	TRBV7-3	TRBJ1-1	TRBD1	CASSRQGGRNTEAFF	TGTGCCAGCAGCCGACAGGGAGGACGGAATACTGAAGCTTTCTTT